One sample yielded the 19 T cell receptor beta chains listed below, sequenced in a study of blood T cell repertoires in COVID-19. Generated by immunoSEQ multiplex PCR, the TCRdb table keeps only in-frame clones and is missing some. The sample lists 75,000 to 90,000 clones, approximately 87% occurring once. Material for sequencing was peripheral blood. These receptors were taken from a human donor in a cohort sampled during active COVID-19.

This chain connects TRBV6-1 to TRBJ1-3, with D tentatively TRBD1 (6 bases). This CDR3 region has 16 residues. Germline V CDR1 and CDR2: MNHNS, SASEGT. Trimming took off 4 bases at V and 0 bases at J, with 13 bases between the two ends. The CDR3 region has the DNA TGTGCCAGCAGTGTAGGACAGATTTCCTCTGGAAACACCATATATTTT. This translates into CASSVGQISSGNTIYF.

The J gene is TRBJ1-1, the V gene TRBV15; the D is unclear. V was clipped by 2 bases and J by 7 bases, with 14 bases between them. The CDR3 has 14 amino acids. Germline V gene sequence: CDR1 LNHNV, CDR2 YYDKDF (reference sequence). The CDR3 bases are TGTGCCACCAGCAGACGCCCGGTAGGGAGTGAAGCTTTCTTT. Translating it yields CATSRRPVGSEAFF.

This clone came up once. The chain employs TRBV30 and TRBJ2-5; D not certain. CDR1 and CDR2 (germline): GTSNPN, SVGIG (reference sequence). The CDR3 consists of 14 residues. With 1 base removed from V and 4 bases from J, the gap between germline ends came to 13 bases. Here the CDR3 DNA reads TGTGCCTGGAGTGGTCGGCGGCCTCGAGAGACCCAGTACTTC. Its translation: CAWSGRRPRETQYF.

The chain has TRBV6-2 or TRBV6-3 and TRBJ2-2, with D possibly being TRBD1 (6 bases). Germline CDR1 reads MNHEY; CDR2 reads SVGEGT. CDR3 length equals 14 residues. Trimming took off 4 bases at V and 5 bases at J, with 11 bases between the two ends. The CDR3 DNA reads as TGTGCCAGCAGTTTTGACAGGACGACCGGGGAGCTGTTTTTT. Protein: CASSFDRTTGELFF.

The chain recombines TRBV12-3 or TRBV12-4 with TRBJ1-5; D possibly corresponds to TRBD1 (6 bases). This CDR3 has 12 residues. V was trimmed by 5 bases and J by 7 bases, leaving 9 bases between them. The CDR3, as DNA: TGTGCCAGCAGTGTACAGGGACAGCCCCAGCATTTT. As protein: CASSVQGQPQHF.

The chain couples TRBV10-2 to TRBJ1-2; 8 nucleotides match TRBD1. Germline CDR1 reads WSHSY; CDR2 reads SAAADI. This CDR3 spans 13 amino acids. Trimming at V came to 9 bases and at J to 2 bases, leaving 5 bases not matched to a gene. The CDR3 nucleotides are TGCGCCAGTACCCGGACAGGGAACTATGGCTACACCTTC. It encodes CASTRTGNYGYTF.

The gene calls are TRBV3-1 (or the pseudogene TRBV3-2) and TRBJ1-2, with 7 bases fitting TRBD1. The V gene's germline CDR1 is LGHDT and CDR2 YNNKEL (reference sequence). With V trimmed by 2 bases and J by 2 bases, 11 bases remained unmatched. CDR3 size: 17 residues. In nucleotides, the CDR3 is TGTGCCAGCAGCCAAAGGGGGCCCGTCGGTAGGAACTATGGCTACACCTTC. Encoded protein: CASSQRGPVGRNYGYTF.

This chain connects TRBV19 to TRBJ1-1; D remains ambiguous. The CDR3 spans 13 residues. V lost 5 bases and J lost 0, with 7 bases in between. In germline, CDR1 is LNHDA, CDR2 SQIVND (reference sequence). This CDR3 is CASSREVNTEAFF. In DNA, the CDR3 is TGTGCCAGTAGTCGGGAGGTGAACACTGAAGCTTTCTTT.

This chain joins TRBV29-1 and TRBJ2-3, with D tentatively TRBD1 (5 bases). Germline loops: CDR1 SQVTM, CDR2 ANQGSEA. Trimming took off 4 bases at V and 3 bases at J, with 17 bases between the two ends. The CDR3 is 15 residues long. The CDR3 region has the DNA TGCAGCGTTGGTTCGCAGGGTGTGGGGACAGATACGCAGTATTTT. Translation gives CSVGSQGVGTDTQYF.

The CDR3 DNA reads TGTGCCAGCAGCTTCTCTACAGGGTTTGAGACCCAGTACTTC. The encoded protein is CASSFSTGFETQYF. The chain carries TRBV7-2 and TRBJ2-5, with a tentative D call TRBD1 (6 bases). The germline gives CDR1 SGHTA, CDR2 FQGNSA. Trimming took off 3 bases at V and 5 bases at J, with 13 bases between the two ends. The CDR3 length is 14 residues.

This chain links TRBV29-1 with TRBJ2-3; 12 bases are shared with TRBD2. Germline values: CDR1 SQVTM, CDR2 ANQGSEA. CDR3 length equals 17 residues. Germline trimming cut 5 bases from V and 3 bases from J; bases unmatched to any gene: 12. In DNA, the CDR3 is TGCAGCGTTTTTTTGGTAGGACTAGCGGGGTTTACAGATACGCAGTATTTT. This sequence encodes CSVFLVGLAGFTDTQYF.

This clone was observed a single time. The chain is built from TRBV2 and TRBJ2-5, with D perhaps matching TRBD2 (6 bases). The germline CDR1 and CDR2 sequences are SNHLY and FYNNEI. Trimming took off 3 bases at V and 4 bases at J, with 12 bases between the two ends. The CDR3 is 14 residues long. DNA for the CDR3: TGTGCCAGCAGTGATGGTTCCGGGGGAGAGACCCAGTACTTC. Amino acid sequence: CASSDGSGGETQYF.

The CDR3 bases are TGTGCCAGCAGTTTAGAGGGGACAGGGGGCATAGCGGGTACGCAGTATTTT. This encodes CASSLEGTGGIAGTQYF. V is TRBV27 and J is TRBJ2-3; TRBD1 matches at 12 bases. CDR3 length: 17 residues. CDR1 MNHEY and CDR2 SMNVEV come from the germline V gene (reference sequence). Unmatched junction bases numbered 11, after V lost 2 bases and J lost 8 bases.

The V gene is TRBV28, the J gene TRBJ2-7, with 7 bases lining up with TRBD1. The CDR3 has 13 residues. After removal of 6 bases from V and 2 bases from J, the junction contained 4 bases not matched to a gene. CDR1 is MDHEN and CDR2 is SYDVKM in the germline V gene. The CDR3 DNA follows: TGTGCCAGCAGCGTAGGGACAGCCTACGAGCAGTACTTC. Translating it yields CASSVGTAYEQYF.

The chain is built from TRBV19 and TRBJ1-1, with TRBD1 identical over 7 bases. Germline trimming cut 6 bases from V and 3 bases from J; bases unmatched to any gene: 7. The CDR3 length is 14 residues. The germline V gene encodes CDR1 LNHDA and CDR2 SQIVND (reference sequence). The CDR3 loop is CASRGGTVYTEAFF. The DNA for the CDR3 is TGTGCCAGTAGGGGTGGGACAGTATACACTGAAGCTTTCTTT. Combining the CDR3 with reference TRBV19 and TRBJ1-1 gives the whole variable domain DGGITQSPKYLFRKEGQNVTLSCEQNLNHDAMYWYRQDPGQGLRLIYYSQIVNDFQKGDIAEGYSVSREKKESFPLTVTSAQKNPTAFYLCASRGGTVYTEAFFGQGTRLTVV.

V is TRBV3-1 (or the pseudogene TRBV3-2) and J is TRBJ2-7; D is uncertain. Germline CDR1 is LGHDT and CDR2 is YNNKEL (reference sequence). Trimming removed 10 bases from V and 6 bases from J, with 16 bases in between. The CDR3 consists of 12 residues. As DNA, the CDR3 is TGTGCCACCACCAGGTCCGGTGGCGAGCAGTACTTC. This codes for CATTRSGGEQYF.

A remark on this clone: Germline is not matched at one junction end, which may reflect a read error. The chain is built from TRBV11-2 and TRBJ1-2; the D gene is possibly TRBD1 (6 bases). This CDR3 region has 12 residues. Germline V lookup: CDR1 SGHAT, CDR2 FQNNGV. CDR3 nucleotides: TGTGCCAGCAGCTTAGTGGGTGCAGGGGTCTCCTTC. Protein: CASSLVGAGVSF.

V is TRBV7-2 and J is TRBJ2-2; 11 bases agree with TRBD2. The V and J ends lost 5 bases and 3 bases, in that order; junction bases with no gene match: 2. The CDR3 runs 15 residues. CDR1 is SGHTA, CDR2 FQGNSA, per germline. The CDR3 DNA reads as TGTGCCAGCAGCCTTAGCGGGGGGGACACCGGGGAGCTGTTTTTT. Its protein product is CASSLSGGDTGELFF.

This rearrangement joins TRBV19 to TRBJ2-3; D possibly corresponds to TRBD2 (6 bases). Trimming left V 6 bases short and J 0 bases short, with 10 bases between. Germline CDR1 LNHDA, CDR2 SQIVND (reference sequence). There are 14 residues in the CDR3. The DNA of the CDR3 is TGTGCCAGTAGGGACTACGCCAGCACAGATACGCAGTATTTT. Protein product: CASRDYASTDTQYF.